This T cell receptor beta chain originates from a study of T cell responses to AZD1222 COVID-19 vaccine (dated by TCRdb to 2020 to 2022). Turning to the overall study: TCR sequencing was performed for about 250 trial participants, of whom about 210 were given two doses of AZD1222 and around 25 were given two doses of MenACWY control vaccine. Enrollment into the trials was organized by age into subgroups of 18-55, 56-69 and 70-plus years, and those subgroups contained about 150, 27 and 61 TCR-sequenced participants, respectively. What the work shows at the level of the full study, not this receptor alone: The 56-69-year group was small, and its depth increase did not reach significance, likely because of low power. The whole spike protein was spanned by vaccine-associated CD4 TCRs, and dominant responses were seen in regions 160-218 and 743-854. Epitopes outside the regions mutated in the B.1.351 and B.1.1.7 variants were reportedly recognized by nearly half of the unique spike-specific TCRs. Because no samples from the day 14 peak response were available, repertoires could be characterized only after the peak T cell response. Participants were mostly white British, with more females than males. The authors suggested clonal diversity may have been underestimated. Conclusions about previously exposed vaccinees are limited, since just a handful of AZD1222 recipients were seropositive for SARS-CoV-2 at baseline. After two AZD1222 doses, both the breadth and the depth of spike-specific TCRs were significantly higher than at day 0 and than in MenACWY recipients.

The CDR3 starts with the cysteine, ends with the phenylalanine, and has 13 residues. Only the CDR3 DNA is retained, 39 bases long and in frame from the first base. CDR1 LNHDA and CDR2 SQIVND are derived from the germline V gene (reference sequence). Trimming at the junction amounts to 3 bases on V and 10 bases on J, and the germline ends lie 13 bases apart. Comments on this clone: Its target antigen remains unknown. The input lacks base qualities; no much larger clone sits a single base away.

This specimen's time point label, interpreted: about 28 days (+/-7) after the second vaccine dose. AZD1222 recipients whose second dose came at about 4 weeks and those whose second dose came at about 12 weeks were combined into one group, since spike-specific TCR depth and breadth did not differ between the two schedules. Samples from vaccinated people were obtained from the UK trials COV001 and COV002, which included a single-blind randomized controlled phase 2/3 trial of AZD1222 (ChAdOx1 nCoV-19) in healthy adults. For TCRbeta chain sequencing, PBMC samples were collected from trial participants at day 0 and at day 28 after the second dose. The CDR3 regions of human TCRbeta chains were analyzed by immunosequencing. The authors' pipeline ran thus. TCRs in the repertoires were compared against a reference library of SARS-CoV-2-specific TCRs that had been generated with the MIRA antigen-specificity platform. Breadth was defined as the fraction of unique TCRs that were SARS-CoV-2-associated. Depth was defined as the fraction of total T cells that were SARS-CoV-2-associated. Using the MIRA data, every spike-specific TCR was mapped to the spike region that the TCR reacted to and assigned to either a CD4 or a CD8 class. Log10-transformed breadth and depth values were compared by one-way ANOVA with Sidak's multiple comparisons tests. The table comes from immuneACCESS by way of TCRdb, which keeps in-frame sequences with V and J called. Part of the clones is missing from these tables; in studies checked, under half for an unresolved V gene and the rest for unknown reasons. That table furnishes V, J and clone size, whereas the DNA furnished D and trimming. This sample gives about 88,000 clones in total; about 89% of them show up just once. Roughly 5.1% of the sample is held by the ten biggest clonotypes.

The material sequenced was peripheral blood, taken 28 days after the second AZD1222 dose. The clonotype was recovered from an adult who received the AZD1222 COVID-19 vaccine. The chain is made from TRBV19 and TRBJ2-1, with a tentative D call of TRBD1 or TRBD2, each matching 6 bases. The bases read TGTGCCAGTAGTATCGGAGGGGGTGGAGAGCAGTTCTTC. The resulting protein is CASSIGGGGEQFF. With all but the CDR3 taken from the reference TRBV19 and TRBJ2-1 genes, the full variable domain is: DGGITQSPKYLFRKEGQNVTLSCEQNLNHDAMYWYRQDPGQGLRLIYYSQIVNDFQKGDIAEGYSVSREKKESFPLTVTSAQKNPTAFYLCASSIGGGGEQFFGPGTRLTVL.